The 28 T cell receptor beta chains listed next were all sequenced from one sample in a study of T-cell reconstitution after alpha-beta-depleted transplantation in children. Preparation of the TCRbeta library involved a method that used unique molecular identifiers. TCRdb passed the PCR reads through MiXCR, listing each CDR3 protein once. The sample has 490,000 or so distinct CDR3 sequences, over 9.5% seen once; the top ten hold around 2%. The specimen comprised PBMCs, sampled before TCRalphabeta/CD19-depleted stem cell transplant. The source is a child aged 2 to 10 with inherited bone marrow failure, due to receive a stem cell transplant.

This clonotype has more than one count but fewer than ten. This chain joins TRBV5-4 and TRBJ2-1; 12 bases are a match to TRBD2. CDR1 is SGHNT and CDR2 is YYREEE in the germline V gene (reference sequence). CDR3 length: 15 residues. J was trimmed by 8 bases and V by 3 bases; bases with no gene match: 6. Here the CDR3 reads CASSSTSGSRHEQFF. DNA of the CDR3: TGTGCCAGCAGCTCGACTAGCGGGAGTCGTCATGAGCAGTTCTTC.

The chain is built from TRBV5-1 and TRBJ2-1; the D gene could be TRBD1 or TRBD2 (6 bases each). CDR3 length: 14 residues. Germline V gene sequence: CDR1 SGHRS, CDR2 YFSETQ. Trimming left V 2 bases short and J 5 bases short, with 11 bases between. CDR3 nucleotide sequence: TGCGCCAGCAGCTTTGGGGGGCTTAACAATGAGCAGTTCTTC. It encodes CASSFGGLNNEQFF.

This clonotype was seen repeatedly, ten times or more. This sequence joins TRBV9 and TRBJ2-4; no firm D call. Germline CDR1 and CDR2: SGDLS and YYNGEE. This CDR3 is 12 amino acids long. V was cut by 5 bases and J by 4 bases, with 7 bases left in between. CDR3 in DNA: TGTGCCAGCAGTGGAAGGAAAAACATTCAGTACTTC. Encoded protein: CASSGRKNIQYF.

The genes are TRBV4-1 and TRBJ2-7; weak D call: TRBD1 (5 bases). Germline V gene lookup returns CDR1 MGHRA and CDR2 YSYEKL. This CDR3 has 16 amino acids. V lost 5 bases and J 6 bases, leaving 23 bases between the germline ends. In DNA, the CDR3 is TGCGCCAGCAGCACAAGGATTGGGCAGGGCTCTAGCGAGCAGTACTTC. This codes for CASSTRIGQGSSEQYF.

This clonotype was detected a few times. This rearrangement joins TRBV27 to TRBJ2-5; either TRBD1 or TRBD2 may fit D (5 bases each). V was shortened by 3 bases and J by 5 bases, with 13 bases between the two germline ends. The germline CDR1 and CDR2 sequences are MNHEY and SMNVEV (reference sequence). The CDR3 extends over 14 amino acids. The CDR3 here is CASSFGTKKETQYF. The DNA for the CDR3 is TGTGCCAGCAGTTTTGGGACGAAGAAGGAGACCCAGTACTTC.

This clonotype was recorded at least ten times. The chain is built from TRBV7-8 and TRBJ1-1; possibly TRBD1 for D (5 bases). The CDR3 runs 13 residues. V was pared by 5 bases and J by 5 bases, with 12 bases between. Germline V gene data show CDR1 as SGHVS and CDR2 as FQNEAQ. The CDR3 region is CASSTSEGTEAFF. Written as DNA, the CDR3 is TGTGCCAGCAGCACGTCGGAGGGGACTGAAGCTTTCTTT.

This clonotype was counted ten times or more. This chain connects TRBV10-3 to TRBJ2-1; 13 bases are a match to TRBD2. V dropped 0 bases and J dropped 1; count of bases not matched to a gene: 6. The V gene's germline CDR1 is ENHRY and CDR2 SYGVKD. The CDR3 totals 19 residues. CDR3 amino acids: CAISESGLAGVRSYNEQFF. CDR3 sequence (DNA): TGTGCCATCAGTGAGTCCGGACTAGCGGGAGTAAGGTCCTACAATGAGCAGTTCTTC.

This clonotype was detected ten times or more. The chain uses TRBV20-1 and TRBJ1-6, with 7 bases aligning to TRBD1. With 0 bases clipped from V and 10 bases from J, the junction kept 9 bases outside the gene matches. This CDR3 is built from 15 residues. From germline, CDR1 is DFQATT and CDR2 SNEGSKA (reference sequence). Here the CDR3 DNA reads TGCAGTGCTAGAGAGAACAGGGGCGGGAGGTCACCCCTCCACTTT. Encoded protein: CSARENRGGRSPLHF.

This clonotype was seen many times. The V call is TRBV9, the J call TRBJ2-3, with D perhaps given as TRBD1 or TRBD2 (5 bases each). The CDR3 sequence is 16 residues long. Looked up from germline, CDR1 is SGDLS and CDR2 is YYNGEE. V dropped 2 bases and J dropped 2 bases, with 15 bases sitting between them. Written as DNA, the CDR3 is TGTGCCAGCAGCGTTTCGGGGACCGGGATCACAGATACGCAGTATTTT. As protein: CASSVSGTGITDTQYF. Variable domain in full (rest from reference TRBV9 and TRBJ2-3): DSGVTQTPKHLITATGQRVTLRCSPRSGDLSVYWYQQSLDQGLQFLIQYYNGEERAKGNILERFSAQQFPDLHSELNLSSLELGDSALYFCASSVSGTGITDTQYFGPGTRLTVL.

This clonotype was seen ten or more times. The chain recombines TRBV4-1 with TRBJ2-7, with 16 bases that match TRBD2. J lost 2 bases, V lost 6 bases, and 10 bases had no gene match. This CDR3 is 18 amino acids long. Germline assignment: CDR1 MGHRA and CDR2 YSYEKL. The CDR3 DNA reads as TGCGCCAGCAGTAACCCGGGACTAGCGGGAGGGGGCACCTACGAGCAGTACTTC. Translated, it gives CASSNPGLAGGGTYEQYF.

There are many counts of this clonotype. This sequence joins TRBV20-1 and TRBJ2-7; 8 bases match TRBD2. The CDR3 is 14 amino acids. J was trimmed by 0 bases and V by 3 bases; bases with no gene match: 4. Germline V gene lookup returns CDR1 DFQATT and CDR2 SNEGSKA (reference sequence). Here the CDR3 reads CSARAGGPSYEQYF. In DNA form, the CDR3 reads TGCAGTGCTAGGGCGGGAGGTCCCTCCTACGAGCAGTACTTC.

This clonotype came up many times. V is TRBV6-1 and J is TRBJ1-4; 9 bases fit TRBD1. The CDR3 is made up of 16 amino acids. The J segment lost 8 bases and the V segment lost 5 bases, leaving 12 bases of the junction unmatched. Germline CDR1 MNHNS, CDR2 SASEGT. As DNA, the CDR3 is TGTGCCAGCAGTCCAAGAGTGGGGACAGGGTACGAAAAACTGTTTTTT. The encoded protein is CASSPRVGTGYEKLFF.

This clonotype was observed a few times. The chain recombines TRBV6-2 or TRBV6-3 with TRBJ2-5, with D perhaps being TRBD1 or TRBD2 (5 bases each). V was clipped by 3 bases and J by 1 base, with 21 bases between them. The CDR3 is 18 amino acids. Germline V gene lookup returns CDR1 MNHEY and CDR2 SVGEGT. The CDR3 DNA sequence: TGTGCCAGCAGTTATCCCTTTAGAACGGGACGACTCCAAGAGACCCAGTACTTC. Amino acids: CASSYPFRTGRLQETQYF.

This clonotype was seen many times. This chain links TRBV24-1 with TRBJ1-5, with unresolved D. In germline, CDR1 is KGHDR, CDR2 SFDVKD. V was shortened by 5 bases and J by 0 bases, with 7 bases between the two germline ends. The CDR3 spans 14 residues. CDR3 sequence (DNA): TGTGCCACCAGTGGCGCAGGTAGCAATCAGCCCCAGCATTTT. Amino acid sequence: CATSGAGSNQPQHF.

This clonotype was seen at least ten times. V usage is TRBV3-1 and J usage is TRBJ2-2; possibly TRBD1 for D (5 bases). The CDR3 loop spans 17 amino acids. Germline CDR1 LGHDT, CDR2 YNNKEL (reference sequence). Trimming shortened V by 4 bases and J by 2 bases, and 17 bases separated the two germline ends. The CDR3 region is CASSPGSPWGNTGELFF. For the CDR3, the DNA is TGTGCCAGCAGCCCCGGATCCCCTTGGGGCAACACCGGGGAGCTGTTTTTT. Full variable domain (outside the CDR3, taken from reference TRBV3-1 and TRBJ2-2): DTAVSQTPKYLVTQMGNDKSIKCEQNLGHDTMYWYKQDSKKFLKIMFSYNNKELIINETVPNRFSPKSPDKAHLNLHINSLELGDSAVYFCASSPGSPWGNTGELFFGEGSRLTVL.

The gene calls are TRBV29-1 and TRBJ2-1; no definite D call. The CDR3 consists of 16 residues. V lost 0 bases, J lost 3 bases, and 15 bases lay in between. Germline V gene data show CDR1 as SQVTM and CDR2 as ANQGSEA. In DNA form, the CDR3 reads TGCAGCGTTGAAGATCGACTGCTAAGAGGCTACAATGAGCAGTTCTTC. Protein: CSVEDRLLRGYNEQFF.

This clonotype was counted many times. V and J are TRBV6-5 and TRBJ1-5, with a possible D match to TRBD1 (6 bases). This CDR3 spans 16 amino acids. Trimming stripped 2 bases from V and 2 bases from J, with 13 bases between. Germline values: CDR1 MNHEY, CDR2 SVGAGI. The CDR3 coding sequence is TGTGCCAGCAGTTACGGGTCCCCAGGGGGCAATCAGCCCCAGCATTTT. This sequence encodes CASSYGSPGGNQPQHF.

The chain recombines TRBV5-1 with TRBJ2-7; the match to TRBD1 covers 7 bases. Germline assignment: CDR1 SGHRS and CDR2 YFSETQ. This CDR3 has 15 residues. V dropped 1 base and J dropped 2; count of bases not matched to a gene: 6. CDR3 in DNA: TGCGCCAGCAGCTTGACTCTACAGGGGACCTACGAGCAGTACTTC. This sequence encodes CASSLTLQGTYEQYF.

This clonotype has ten or more counts. The rearrangement uses TRBV20-1 and TRBJ2-1, with D unresolved. Germline V gene sequence: CDR1 DFQATT, CDR2 SNEGSKA (reference sequence). The CDR3 sequence is 14 residues long. Trimming cost V 3 bases and J 1 base, with 10 bases left between them. CDR3 nucleotides: TGCAGTGCTAGGTCCAGCGCTTCCTACAATGAGCAGTTCTTC. Its protein product is CSARSSASYNEQFF.

In its sample, this clonotype was seen many times. V gene TRBV4-3 combines with J gene TRBJ2-1; TRBD2 matches 8 bases. CDR3 size: 15 residues. The V gene's germline CDR1 is LGHNA and CDR2 YSLEER. J was trimmed by 2 bases and V by 4 bases; bases with no gene match: 4. CDR3 coding DNA: TGCGCCAGCAGCCCCGGCGGGGGGACCTACAATGAGCAGTTCTTC. Translated: CASSPGGGTYNEQFF.

This clonotype was detected ten times or more. V is TRBV12-3 or TRBV12-4 and J is TRBJ2-1; D is unclear. CDR3 length equals 15 residues. Trimming removed 4 bases from V and 0 bases from J, with 10 bases in between. CDR3 nucleotides: TGTGCCAGCAGTTCCCAGCTGAGCTCCTACAATGAGCAGTTCTTC. Its protein product is CASSSQLSSYNEQFF.

Ten or more counts support this clonotype. The CDR3 spells CASSHTGGGYEQYF. Here the CDR3 DNA reads TGCGCCAGCAGCCACACAGGGGGCGGCTACGAGCAGTACTTC. The gene calls are TRBV4-3 and TRBJ2-7, with 9 bases that match TRBD1. The junction had 3 bases not matched to a gene; V was cut back by 3 bases and J by 3 bases. Germline V gene lookup returns CDR1 LGHNA and CDR2 YSLEER. This CDR3 contains 14 residues.

At least ten counts were recorded for this clonotype. CDR3 in DNA: TGCAGTGCTAACACAGGGACGGTTAACCCCTACGAGCAGTACTTC. This translates into CSANTGTVNPYEQYF. The chain is built from TRBV20-1 and TRBJ2-7; a possible D gene is TRBD1 (6 bases). V was trimmed by 4 bases and J by 2 bases, leaving 18 bases between them. CDR1 is DFQATT, CDR2 SNEGSKA, per germline (reference sequence). This CDR3 has 15 amino acids.

This clonotype was recorded many times. The J gene is TRBJ2-1, the V gene TRBV6-2 or TRBV6-3; 9 bases are a match to TRBD2. CDR1 and CDR2 (germline): MNHEY, SVGEGT. V lost 1 base to trimming and J lost 0 bases; unmatched junction nucleotides: 7. This CDR3 region has 18 residues. CDR3 protein: CASSYFTGTSRSYNEQFF. The CDR3 nucleotides read TGTGCCAGCAGTTACTTCACCGGGACTAGCCGCTCCTACAATGAGCAGTTCTTC.

This clonotype occurred many times. This rearrangement joins TRBV29-1 to TRBJ2-7; the D is unclear. CDR1 is SQVTM and CDR2 is ANQGSEA in the germline V gene. The V and J ends lost 4 bases and 2 bases respectively, with 9 bases between them. CDR3 size: 12 residues. The chain's CDR3 is CSVGWRPYEQYF. In nucleotides, the CDR3 is TGCAGCGTTGGTTGGCGCCCCTACGAGCAGTACTTC.

This clonotype was recorded at least ten times. The CDR3 nucleotides are TGTGCCAGCAGTTGGGGAGACGGAAGCTATGGCTACACCTTC. It specifies CASSWGDGSYGYTF. The genes are TRBV6-5 and TRBJ1-2; D is ambiguous. Germline V gene data show CDR1 as MNHEY and CDR2 as SVGAGI. The CDR3 runs to 14 residues. The V end was cut by 4 bases, the J end by 4 bases, with 13 bases between.

This rearrangement joins TRBV6-5 to TRBJ1-4; perhaps TRBD1 as D (5 bases). The germline V and J ends were trimmed by 4 bases and 4 bases, with 13 bases remaining between them. This CDR3 spans 15 amino acids. The germline CDR1 and CDR2 sequences are MNHEY and SVGAGI. DNA of the CDR3: TGTGCCAGCAGTTCCTTAGGAGGACATAATGAAAAACTGTTTTTT. Amino acid sequence: CASSSLGGHNEKLFF.

This clonotype occurred many times. The chain has TRBV15 and TRBJ2-7; D uncertain. Germline V gene sequence: CDR1 LNHNV, CDR2 YYDKDF (reference sequence). The ends were cut back, 5 bases at V and 5 bases at J, with 22 bases in the middle. The CDR3 spans 16 residues. The CDR3 region has the DNA TGTGCCACCAGCCGCCTTCGGGCTCATCTCATCCACGAGCAGTACTTC. It encodes CATSRLRAHLIHEQYF.